One TCR beta chain is described in this entry. Its antigen is not known. The data stem from a study of cytomegalovirus exposure and HLA in healthy donors. Use of 60 Vbeta and 13 Jbeta primers characterized the PCR. Profiling relied on immunoSEQ multiplex PCR, and the TCRdb table lists in-frame clones only, not all of them. The table has around 67,000 clones, around 61% seen once. Study results and caveats: Sequencing artifact likely explains a cluster of highly shared sequence variants. Apparent HLA restriction characterized most CMV-associated TCR beta chains in a later analysis. TCR beta chains numbering about 160 were designated cytomegalovirus-associated.

CDR1 is ENHRY, CDR2 SYGVKD, per germline. The CDR3 runs 15 residues. V gave up 6 bases and J gave up 10 bases; unmatched junction bases: 9. The source is a woman in her fifties or sixties in good health and CMV-seronegative. V usage is TRBV10-3 and J usage is TRBJ2-1, with 13 bases matching TRBD2. Sequencing was carried out using PBMCs. CDR3 loop: CAIRGTSGVAGEQFF. DNA for the CDR3: TGTGCCATCAGGGGGACTAGCGGGGTAGCGGGAGAGCAGTTCTTC.